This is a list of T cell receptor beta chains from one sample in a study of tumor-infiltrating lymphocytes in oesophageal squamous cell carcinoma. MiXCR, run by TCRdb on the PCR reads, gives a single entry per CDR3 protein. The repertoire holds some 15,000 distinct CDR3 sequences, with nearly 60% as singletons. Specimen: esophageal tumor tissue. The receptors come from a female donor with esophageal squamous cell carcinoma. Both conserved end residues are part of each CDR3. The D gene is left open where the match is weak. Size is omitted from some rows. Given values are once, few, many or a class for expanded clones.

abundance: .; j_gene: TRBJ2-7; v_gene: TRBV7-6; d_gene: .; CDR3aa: CASSLAAGDSYEQYF; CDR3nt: TGTGCTAGCAGCTTAGCGGCAGGGGACTCCTACGAGCAGTACTTC
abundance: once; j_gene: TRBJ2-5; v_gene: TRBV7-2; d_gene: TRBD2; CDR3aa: CASSLVHGGAPQETQYF; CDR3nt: TGTGCCAGCAGCTTAGTCCACGGGGGGGCCCCCCAAGAGACCCAGTACTTC
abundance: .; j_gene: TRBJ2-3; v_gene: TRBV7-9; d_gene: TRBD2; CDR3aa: CASSPRGLAGSRTDTQYF; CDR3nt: TGTGCCAGCAGCCCCCGGGGACTAGCGGGTTCGCGCACAGATACGCAGTATTTT
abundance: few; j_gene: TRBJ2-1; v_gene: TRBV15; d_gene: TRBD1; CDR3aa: CATSRASTGAYNEQFF; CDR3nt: TGTGCCACCAGCAGAGCCTCGACAGGGGCCTACAATGAGCAGTTCTTC
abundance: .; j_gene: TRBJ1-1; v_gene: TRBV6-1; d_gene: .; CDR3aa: CASSYDSANTEAFF; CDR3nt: TGTGCCAGCAGTTACGACAGTGCGAACACTGAAGCTTTCTTT
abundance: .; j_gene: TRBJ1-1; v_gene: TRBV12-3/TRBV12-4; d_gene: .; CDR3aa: CASSLLTLEAFF; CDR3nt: TGTGCCAGCAGTTTGTTGACTCTTGAAGCTTTCTTT
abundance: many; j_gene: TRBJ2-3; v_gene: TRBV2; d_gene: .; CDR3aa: CASSEDGGGGTDTQYF; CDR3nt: TGTGCCAGCAGTGAAGATGGTGGGGGTGGCACAGATACGCAGTATTTT
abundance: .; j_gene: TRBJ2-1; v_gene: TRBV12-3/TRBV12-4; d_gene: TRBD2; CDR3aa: CASSLGAGATYNEQFF; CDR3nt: TGTGCCAGCAGTTTAGGAGCGGGAGCGACCTACAATGAGCAGTTCTTC
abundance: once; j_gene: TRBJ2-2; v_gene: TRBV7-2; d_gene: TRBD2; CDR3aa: CASSPSPRQRETGELFF; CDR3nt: TGTGCCAGCAGCCCCTCCCCCCGACAGCGGGAAACCGGGGAGCTGTTTTTT
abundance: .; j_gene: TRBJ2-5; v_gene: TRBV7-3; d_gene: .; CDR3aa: CASSPRAGAETQYF; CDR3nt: TGTGCCAGCAGCCCCCGAGCCGGAGCGGAGACCCAGTACTTC
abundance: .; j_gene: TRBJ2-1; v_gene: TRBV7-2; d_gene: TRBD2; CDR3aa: CASSLSGGAPGEQFF; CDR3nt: TGTGCCAGCAGCTTATCCGGGGGGGCACCAGGTGAGCAGTTCTTC
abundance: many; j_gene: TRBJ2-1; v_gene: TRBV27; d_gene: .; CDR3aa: CASSLGGGSFEQFF; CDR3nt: TGTGCCAGCAGTTTAGGAGGGGGGTCTTTTGAGCAGTTCTTC
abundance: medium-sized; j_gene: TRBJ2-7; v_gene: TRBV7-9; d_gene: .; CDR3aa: CASSHDSSYEQYF; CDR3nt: TGTGCCAGCAGCCATGACAGCTCCTACGAGCAGTACTTC